These T cell receptor beta chains were read from a single sample in a study of T-cell reconstitution after alpha-beta-depleted transplantation in children. TCRdb reanalysed the PCR reads using MiXCR and keeps one entry per CDR3 protein. Of some 550,000 distinct CDR3 sequences detected, 20% to 25% appear once; the ten largest clones hold 13% to 15%. Here the sequenced sample was PBMCs, mostly from graft donor cells, taken 360 days after TCRalphabeta/CD19-depleted stem cell transplant. The source is a boy under three years old who had a stem cell transplant for acute myeloid leukemia, so the T cells may come from the graft donor. The conserved cysteine and the conserved F or W are not part of the CDR3 here. The order of the fields is J gene, V gene, CDR3 protein.

>TRBJ2-1|TRBV7-2
ASSLGTAQLFSNEQF
>TRBJ2-7|TRBV7-8
ASSRAGLALTYEQY
>TRBJ2-1|TRBV20-1
SASSGASGAYNEQF
>TRBJ1-1|TRBV28
ASSTPLAAF
>TRBJ2-1|TRBV7-2
ASSLSTGGRFNEQF
>TRBJ2-3|TRBV20-1
SARQPTRDTNTDTQY
>TRBJ2-5|TRBV28
ASSLHPSGGPDEETQY
>TRBJ1-1|TRBV9
ASSVGLAMNTEAF
>TRBJ2-3|TRBV24-1
ATSDRTAGDTQY
>TRBJ1-5|TRBV20-1
SARAGLLDGPQH
>TRBJ2-1|TRBV4-2
ASSQDRAGPWVYNEQF
>TRBJ2-7|TRBV12-3/TRBV12-4
ASRSLRTVYEQY
>TRBJ1-4|TRBV6-5
ASSYDPSNEKLF
>TRBJ2-1|TRBV6-5
ASSYEGRSSEQF
>TRBJ2-3|TRBV6-2/TRBV6-3
ASSYSKSASGGYTDTQY
>TRBJ1-2|TRBV6-1
ASRDLGQGPSGYT
>TRBJ1-6|TRBV3-1
ASSQDGNRVGSPLH
>TRBJ2-5|TRBV29-1
SASTSGGGQETQY
>TRBJ2-1|TRBV12-3/TRBV12-4
ASQGPSSYNEQF
>TRBJ1-1|TRBV6-5
ASMGLGRSTEAF
>TRBJ2-3|TRBV20-1
SARDSSRGTDTQY
>TRBJ2-1|TRBV15
ATSSWKGEVYNEQF
>TRBJ1-5|TRBV5-5
ASSLVFSQPQH
>TRBJ2-5|TRBV10-3
ATQGQGETQY
>TRBJ2-7|TRBV18
ASSPYLFDRETDYEQY
>TRBJ2-1|TRBV20-1
SARGLAGESTFQQQF
>TRBJ2-3|TRBV7-9
ASSVTPPWDSTQY
>TRBJ1-2|TRBV19
ASREGRNYGYT
>TRBJ1-5|TRBV6-1
ASSVWSSNQPQH
>TRBJ2-3|TRBV6-5
ASSYVQMTSGSTDTQY
>TRBJ2-1|TRBV7-8
ASSREVRSNEQF
>TRBJ2-6|TRBV24-1
ATSSTGSGANVLT
>TRBJ2-5|TRBV28
ASSGDRRQETQY
>TRBJ2-2|TRBV5-1
ASSLPSENTGELF
>TRBJ1-1|TRBV24-1
ATRNMAGGHTEAF
>TRBJ2-3|TRBV7-6
ASSLAPRGGFTQY
>TRBJ2-3|TRBV20-1
SAWTFLTGADTQY
>TRBJ1-4|TRBV15
ATSRDGEKLF
>TRBJ2-2|TRBV6-5
ASSYSGLAGITGELF
>TRBJ1-6|TRBV7-2
ASSSPESSYNSPLH